Below are 21 T cell receptor beta chains sequenced from a single sample in a study of T cells in Graves' hyperthyroidism and ophthalmopathy. The TCR beta CDR3 regions underwent amplification using RNA transcripts as the source. TCR CDR3 underwent first-round RT-PCR with the HTBI primer set. One entry per CDR3 protein results from TCRdb running MiXCR on the multiplex PCR reads. This sample has some 300,000 distinct CDR3 sequences, with around 20% found just once. Sequencing input: blood. The origin of the receptors is a middle-aged man with Graves' ophthalmopathy.

This clonotype was picked up many times. CDR3 residues: CASSLASGSATEAFF. Here the CDR3 DNA reads TGTGCCAGCAGCTTGGCGTCAGGGAGTGCCACTGAAGCTTTCTTT. This sequence joins TRBV5-5 and TRBJ1-1; weak D call: TRBD1 (5 bases). V was trimmed by 0 bases and J by 4 bases, leaving 13 bases between them. Germline CDR1 reads SGHKS; CDR2 reads YYEKEE (reference sequence). This CDR3 contains 15 residues. Full variable domain (rest looked up from reference TRBV5-5 and TRBJ1-1): DAGVTQSPTHLIKTRGQQVTLRCSPISGHKSVSWYQQVLGQGPQFIFQYYEKEERGRGNFPDRFSARQFPNYSSELNVNALLLGDSALYLCASSLASGSATEAFFGQGTRLTVV.

V is TRBV12-3 or TRBV12-4 and J is TRBJ1-6, with D possibly TRBD1 on 5 matching bases. V was shortened by 4 bases and J by 5 bases, with 9 bases between the two germline ends. The CDR3 is 14 residues long. CDR3 protein: CASSSGLNNSPLHF. The CDR3 DNA reads as TGTGCCAGCAGTTCGGGACTGAATAATTCACCCCTCCACTTT.

This clonotype occurred a few times. The CDR3 bases are TGTGCCAGCAGTTCCTCCGGGACGGCGAACACTGAAGCTTTCTTT. It translates to CASSSSGTANTEAFF. The gene calls are TRBV28 and TRBJ1-1; tentative D call: TRBD1 (5 bases). V dropped 4 bases and J dropped 1 base, with 13 bases sitting between them. Germline lookup yields CDR1 MDHEN and CDR2 SYDVKM. The CDR3 spans 15 residues.

V and J are TRBV2 and TRBJ1-1; no clear D gene. Germline V gene data show CDR1 as SNHLY and CDR2 as FYNNEI. V was pared by 8 bases and J by 8 bases, with 15 bases between. The CDR3 runs to 12 residues. CDR3 region: CASVTGWPEAFF. Written as DNA, the CDR3 is TGTGCCAGCGTTACTGGGTGGCCCGAAGCTTTCTTT. Full variable domain (remainder filled in from reference TRBV2 and TRBJ1-1): EPEVTQTPSHQVTQMGQEVILRCVPISNHLYFYWYRQILGQKVEFLVSFYNNEISEKSEIFDDQFSVERPDGSNFTLKIRSTKLEDSAMYFCASVTGWPEAFFGQGTRLTVV.

The V call is TRBV6-5, the J call TRBJ2-7; the D is unclear. The CDR3 runs to 14 residues. V lost 4 bases and J lost 1, with 11 bases in between. Germline V gene lookup returns CDR1 MNHEY and CDR2 SVGAGI. The CDR3 DNA sequence: TGTGCCAGCAGTTTGATGGGAAGGTCCTACGAGCAGTACTTC. It specifies CASSLMGRSYEQYF.

This clonotype appeared a few times. This rearrangement joins TRBV7-9 to TRBJ2-5; maybe TRBD1 (7 bases). Germline lookup yields CDR1 SEHNR and CDR2 FQNEAQ (reference sequence). V was trimmed by 3 bases and J by 5 bases, leaving 10 bases between them. The CDR3 is made up of 13 amino acids. CDR3 bases: TGTGCCAGCAGCTTTCAGGGGGGCGAGACCCAGTACTTC. Encoded protein: CASSFQGGETQYF.

This rearrangement joins TRBV20-1 to TRBJ2-7; 9 nucleotides align to TRBD2. The CDR3 length is 15 residues. CDR1 and CDR2 (germline): DFQATT, SNEGSKA (reference sequence). Trimming at V came to 3 bases and at J to 1 base, leaving 7 bases not matched to a gene. In DNA, the CDR3 is TGCAGTGCTAGCGCCCTAGCGGGACTTTCCTACGAGCAGTACTTC. It translates to CSASALAGLSYEQYF.

V is TRBV28 and J is TRBJ2-7, with TRBD2 matching over 9 bases. Germline V gene data show CDR1 as MDHEN and CDR2 as SYDVKM. V shed 6 bases and J 2 bases; nucleotides not matched to a gene: 8. This CDR3 is 15 amino acids long. The CDR3 reads CASSLSGSGAYEQYF. The CDR3 DNA sequence: TGTGCCAGCAGCCTTAGCGGGAGTGGGGCCTACGAGCAGTACTTC.

This clonotype has just a few counts. The rearrangement uses TRBV7-6 and TRBJ1-4, with 7 bases identical to TRBD1. Germline CDR1 reads SGHVS; CDR2 reads FNYEAQ. With V trimmed by 4 bases and J by 8 bases, 13 bases remained unmatched. CDR3 length: 16 amino acids. The CDR3 DNA sequence: TGTGCCAGCAGCTCCCTCCGGGACAGACGAGACGAAAAACTGTTTTTT. Translation gives CASSSLRDRRDEKLFF.

This chain connects TRBV6-4 to TRBJ1-5, with 10 bases identical to TRBD1. V shed 4 bases, J shed 3 bases, and the junction held 3 bases outside the gene matches. In germline, CDR1 is MRHNA, CDR2 SNTAGT. The CDR3 totals 15 residues. The CDR3 DNA reads as TGTGCCAGCAGTGGACAGGGGGCGATCAATCAGCCCCAGCATTTT. Protein sequence: CASSGQGAINQPQHF.

This clonotype has a handful of counts. This chain links TRBV9 with TRBJ2-3, with 8 positions matching TRBD1. Germline-derived CDR1 and CDR2 are SGDLS and YYNGEE. V lost 4 bases to trimming and J lost 5 bases; unmatched junction nucleotides: 3. The CDR3 contains 13 residues. The CDR3 DNA sequence: TGTGCCAGCAGCACAGGGGGGAAAGATACGCAGTATTTT. This gives the protein CASSTGGKDTQYF.

This clonotype was seen only a few times. The chain employs TRBV19 and TRBJ1-1; D gene uncertain. Germline V lookup: CDR1 LNHDA, CDR2 SQIVND (reference sequence). This CDR3 has 14 amino acids. V lost 9 bases, J lost 3 bases, and 17 bases lay in between. The CDR3 DNA sequence: TGTGCCAGCCAAGGTCGAGGGATTGACACTGAAGCTTTCTTT. It codes for CASQGRGIDTEAFF.

The rearrangement joins TRBV6-1 to TRBJ2-2; the D gene is possibly TRBD2 (6 bases). This CDR3 has 13 residues. V shed 8 bases and J shed 4 bases, with 11 bases lying between them. Germline V gene data show CDR1 as MNHNS and CDR2 as SASEGT. The CDR3 here is CASSGEITGELFF. CDR3 sequence (DNA): TGTGCCAGCTCGGGGGAAATCACCGGGGAGCTGTTTTTT.

This clonotype was found many times. The chain links TRBV5-1 to TRBJ1-1; TRBD1 might be the D (5 bases). The CDR3 has 15 residues. V shed 4 bases and J shed 1 base, with 14 bases lying between them. Germline values: CDR1 SGHRS, CDR2 YFSETQ. CDR3 in DNA: TGCGCCAGCAGCGTGGGACTCCTGGCGAACACTGAAGCTTTCTTT. The encoded protein is CASSVGLLANTEAFF.

The sample holds many counts of this clonotype. This chain uses TRBV27 with TRBJ2-5, with D possibly TRBD2 on 5 matching bases. The V and J ends lost 5 bases and 0 bases respectively, with 13 bases between them. The CDR3 is made up of 15 amino acids. Per germline, CDR1 MNHEY and CDR2 SMNVEV (reference sequence). This CDR3 reads CASSKQSGYQETQYF. In nucleotides, the CDR3 is TGTGCCAGCAGTAAGCAATCGGGGTACCAAGAGACCCAGTACTTC.

This clonotype was observed at least ten times. The J gene is TRBJ2-1, the V gene TRBV11-2; D possibly corresponds to TRBD1 (5 bases). The CDR3 totals 13 residues. Germline CDR1 and CDR2: SGHAT and FQNNGV. The V and J ends lost 6 bases and 4 bases respectively, with 10 bases between them. CDR3: CASRRTGYNEQFF. DNA for the CDR3: TGTGCCAGCAGGAGAACAGGATACAATGAGCAGTTCTTC.

This clonotype was observed many times. V is TRBV12-3 or TRBV12-4 and J is TRBJ2-2; 8 bases map to TRBD2. V lost 7 bases, J lost 0 bases, and 7 bases stayed unmatched. CDR3 size: 16 residues. The CDR3 is CASTYRGGSNTGELFF. For the CDR3, the DNA is TGTGCCAGCACCTACCGGGGGGGATCGAACACCGGGGAGCTGTTTTTT.

This clonotype was seen ten or more times. The V call is TRBV27, the J call TRBJ1-4; 9 bases line up with TRBD1. The CDR3 totals 16 residues. Per germline, CDR1 MNHEY and CDR2 SMNVEV (reference sequence). The trim removed 3 bases at V and 6 bases at J, leaving 8 bases unmatched. The DNA for the CDR3 is TGTGCCAGCAGTTTCTCCCAACAGGGGGCCTATGAAAAACTGTTTTTT. Translation: CASSFSQQGAYEKLFF.

This clonotype was seen many times. V usage is TRBV7-8 and J usage is TRBJ1-1; 7 nucleotides line up with TRBD1. This CDR3 comprises 16 residues. The germline CDR1 and CDR2 sequences are SGHVS and FQNEAQ. V lost 2 bases, J lost 2 bases, and 8 bases stayed unmatched. The CDR3 sequence is CASSLSGGRTNTEAFF. In DNA, the CDR3 is TGTGCCAGCAGCTTATCAGGGGGGCGAACCAACACTGAAGCTTTCTTT.

This clonotype was seen ten or more times. The V call is TRBV28, the J call TRBJ1-1, with a weak D call TRBD1 (5 bases). The CDR3 runs to 14 residues. The V gene lost 8 bases and the J gene lost 0 bases, with 13 bases spanning the gap. The V gene's germline CDR1 is MDHEN and CDR2 SYDVKM. The CDR3 nucleotides are TGTGCCAGCGGCAAGGACACTTTGAACACTGAAGCTTTCTTT. Protein sequence: CASGKDTLNTEAFF.

As concerns this clonotype: One end of the junction does not line up with germline, which may come from a read error. The chain links TRBV18 to TRBJ2-1; D call uncertain. CDR3 length equals 13 residues. Looked up from germline, CDR1 is KGHSH and CDR2 is LQKENI. The CDR3 loop is CTSSPTDYNEQFF. The DNA for the CDR3 is TGTACCAGCTCACCAACCGATTACAATGAGCAGTTCTTC.